This entry features one T cell receptor (beta chain) sequence. The record originates from a study of T cell changes during pregnancy in multiple sclerosis. The CDR3 contains 15 residues. Trimming shortened V by 3 bases and J by 0 bases, and 12 bases separated the two germline ends. The germline V gene encodes CDR1 MNHNY and CDR2 SVGAGI (reference sequence). Assay: immunoSEQ multiplex PCR; the TCRdb copy retains only in-frame clones and omits some. The table shows 40,000 to 45,000 clones, with about 85% occurring only once. The input for sequencing was CD4+ T cells from peripheral blood mononuclear cells, taken after pregnancy. This sequence was found in a female donor with multiple sclerosis, enrolled in a pregnancy study. The V gene is TRBV6-6, the J gene TRBJ2-7; the D gene is possibly TRBD2 (6 bases). The CDR3 here is CASSYVAGHSYEQYF. As DNA, the CDR3 is TGTGCCAGCAGTTATGTTGCGGGGCACTCCTACGAGCAGTACTTC.